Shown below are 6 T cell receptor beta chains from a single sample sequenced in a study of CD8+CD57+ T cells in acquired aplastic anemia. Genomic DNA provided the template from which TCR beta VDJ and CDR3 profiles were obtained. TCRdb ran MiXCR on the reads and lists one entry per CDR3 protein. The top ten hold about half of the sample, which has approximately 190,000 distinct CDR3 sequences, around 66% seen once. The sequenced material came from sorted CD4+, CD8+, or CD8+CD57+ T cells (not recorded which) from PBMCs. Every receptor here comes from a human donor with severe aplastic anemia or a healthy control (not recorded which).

CDR3 sequence (DNA): TGTGCCAGCAGCTCCAGAAGGGACAGTTTACAGCCCCAGCATTTT. Translated, it gives CASSSRRDSLQPQHF. This sequence joins TRBV5-5 and TRBJ1-5; 7 nucleotides align to TRBD1. This CDR3 spans 15 amino acids. The V gene's germline CDR1 is SGHKS and CDR2 YYEKEE (reference sequence). V trimming: 3 bases; J trimming: 7 bases; junction bases outside the gene matches: 10.

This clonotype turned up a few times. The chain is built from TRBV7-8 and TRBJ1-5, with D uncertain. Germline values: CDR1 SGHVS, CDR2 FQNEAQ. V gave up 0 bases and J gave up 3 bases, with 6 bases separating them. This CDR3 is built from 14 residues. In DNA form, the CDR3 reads TGTGCCAGCAGCTTAGCAGGGTCCAATCAGCCCCAGCATTTT. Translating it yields CASSLAGSNQPQHF.

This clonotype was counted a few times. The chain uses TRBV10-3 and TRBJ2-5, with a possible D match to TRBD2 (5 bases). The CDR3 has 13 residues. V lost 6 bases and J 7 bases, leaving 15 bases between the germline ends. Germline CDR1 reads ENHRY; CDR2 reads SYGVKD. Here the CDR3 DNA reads TGTGCCATCAGGCCTGAGGGTGTAGGGACCCAGTACTTC. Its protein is CAIRPEGVGTQYF.

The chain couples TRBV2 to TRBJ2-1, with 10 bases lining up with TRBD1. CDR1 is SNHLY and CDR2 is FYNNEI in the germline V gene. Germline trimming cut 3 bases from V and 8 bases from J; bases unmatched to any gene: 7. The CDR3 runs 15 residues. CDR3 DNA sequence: TGTGCCAGCAGTGACGCGGGACAGGGGAAGGATGAGCAGTTCTTC. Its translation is CASSDAGQGKDEQFF.

CDR3 sequence (DNA): TGTGCCAGCAGCGTAACGGCGGATACGCAGTATTTT. Amino acid sequence: CASSVTADTQYF. J is TRBJ2-3 and V is TRBV9; no clear D. The V end lost 1 base, the J end lost 6 bases, and 6 bases lay between the germline ends. In germline, CDR1 is SGDLS, CDR2 YYNGEE. The CDR3 consists of 12 residues.

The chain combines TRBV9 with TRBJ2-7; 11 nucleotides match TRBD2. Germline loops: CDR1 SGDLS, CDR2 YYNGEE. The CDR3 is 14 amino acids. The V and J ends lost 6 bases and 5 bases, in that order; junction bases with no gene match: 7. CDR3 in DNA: TGTGCCAGCAACGGGACTAGCGGTAAGAACGAGCAGTACTTC. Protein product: CASNGTSGKNEQYF. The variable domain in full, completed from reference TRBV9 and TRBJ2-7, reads DSGVTQTPKHLITATGQRVTLRCSPRSGDLSVYWYQQSLDQGLQFLIQYYNGEERAKGNILERFSAQQFPDLHSELNLSSLELGDSALYFCASNGTSGKNEQYFGPGTRLTVT.